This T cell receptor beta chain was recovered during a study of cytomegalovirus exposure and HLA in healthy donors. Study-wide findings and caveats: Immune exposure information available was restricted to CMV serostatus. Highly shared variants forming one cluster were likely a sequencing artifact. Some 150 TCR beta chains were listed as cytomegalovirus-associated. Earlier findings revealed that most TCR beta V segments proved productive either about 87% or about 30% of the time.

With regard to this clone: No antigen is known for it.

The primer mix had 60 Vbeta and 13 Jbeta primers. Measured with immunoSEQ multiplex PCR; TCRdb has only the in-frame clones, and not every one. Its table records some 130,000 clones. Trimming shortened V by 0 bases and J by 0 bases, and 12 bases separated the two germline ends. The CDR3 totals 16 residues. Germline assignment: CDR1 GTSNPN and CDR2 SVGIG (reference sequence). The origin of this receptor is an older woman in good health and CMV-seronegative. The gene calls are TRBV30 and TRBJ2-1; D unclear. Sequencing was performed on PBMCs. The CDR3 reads CAWSVSRSSSYNEQFF. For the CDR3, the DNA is TGTGCCTGGAGTGTATCGCGGAGTAGCTCCTACAATGAGCAGTTCTTC. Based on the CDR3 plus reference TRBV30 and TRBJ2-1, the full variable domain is SQTIHQWPATLVQPVGSPLSLECTVEGTSNPNLYWYRQAAGRGLQLLFYSVGIGQISSEVPQNLSASRPQDRQFILSSKKLLLSDSGFYLCAWSVSRSSSYNEQFFGPGTRLTVL.